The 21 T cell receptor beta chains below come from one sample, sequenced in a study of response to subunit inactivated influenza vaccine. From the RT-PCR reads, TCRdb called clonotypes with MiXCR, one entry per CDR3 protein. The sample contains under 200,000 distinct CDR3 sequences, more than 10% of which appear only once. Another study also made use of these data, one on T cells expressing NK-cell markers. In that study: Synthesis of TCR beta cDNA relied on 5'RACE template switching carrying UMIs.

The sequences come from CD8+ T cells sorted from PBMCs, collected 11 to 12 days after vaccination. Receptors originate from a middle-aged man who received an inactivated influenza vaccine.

The CDR3, as DNA: TGCGCCAGCAGCCAAGGGACAGGGTGGGACACCGGGGAGCTGTTTTTT. Translation: CASSQGTGWDTGELFF. The rearrangement joins TRBV4-3 to TRBJ2-2; the match to TRBD1 covers 8 bases. This CDR3 has 16 amino acids. The germline CDR1 and CDR2 sequences are LGHNA and YSLEER. V shed 1 base and J 3 bases; nucleotides not matched to a gene: 4.

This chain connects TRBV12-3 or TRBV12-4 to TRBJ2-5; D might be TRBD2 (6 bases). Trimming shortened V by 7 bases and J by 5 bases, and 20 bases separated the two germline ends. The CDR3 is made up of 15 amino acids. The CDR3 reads CASTQGGDGGETQYF. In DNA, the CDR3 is TGTGCCAGCACCCAAGGAGGGGACGGTGGCGAGACCCAGTACTTC.

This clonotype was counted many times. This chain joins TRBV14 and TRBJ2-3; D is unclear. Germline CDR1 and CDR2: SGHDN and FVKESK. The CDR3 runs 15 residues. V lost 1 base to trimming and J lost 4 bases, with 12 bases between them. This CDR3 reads CASSQGVRFPDTQYF. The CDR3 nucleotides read TGTGCCAGCAGCCAAGGCGTTAGATTTCCAGATACGCAGTATTTT.

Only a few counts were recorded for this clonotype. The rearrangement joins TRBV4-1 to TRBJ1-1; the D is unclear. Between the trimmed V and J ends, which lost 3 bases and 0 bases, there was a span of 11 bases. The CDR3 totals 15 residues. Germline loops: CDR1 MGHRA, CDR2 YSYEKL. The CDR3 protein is CASSHSGGMNTEAFF. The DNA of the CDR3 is TGCGCCAGCAGCCACTCAGGTGGGATGAACACTGAAGCTTTCTTT.

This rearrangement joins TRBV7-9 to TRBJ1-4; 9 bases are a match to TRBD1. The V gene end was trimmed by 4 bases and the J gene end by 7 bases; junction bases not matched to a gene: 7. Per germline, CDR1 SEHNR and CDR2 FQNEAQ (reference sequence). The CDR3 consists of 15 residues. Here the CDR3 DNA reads TGTGCCAGCAGCTCTCCGGGACAGGGTTTTGAAAAACTGTTTTTT. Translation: CASSSPGQGFEKLFF.

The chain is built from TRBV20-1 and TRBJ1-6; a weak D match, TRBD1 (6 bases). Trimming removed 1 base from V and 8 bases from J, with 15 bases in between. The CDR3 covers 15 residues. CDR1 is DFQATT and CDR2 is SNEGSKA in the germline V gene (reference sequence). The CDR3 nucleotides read TGCAGTGCTAGAGCCCCCAGGGGATATGATTCACCCCTCCACTTT. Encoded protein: CSARAPRGYDSPLHF.

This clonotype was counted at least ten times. The CDR3, as DNA: TGTGCCAGCAGTTACTCTAGGACAGGGTCTGGGGCCAACGTCCTGACTTTC. Amino acid sequence: CASSYSRTGSGANVLTF. This sequence joins TRBV6-5 and TRBJ2-6; 8 bases match TRBD1. The germline V gene encodes CDR1 MNHEY and CDR2 SVGAGI. J gave up 1 base and V 0 bases, and 2 bases lay outside the gene matches. CDR3 length equals 17 residues.

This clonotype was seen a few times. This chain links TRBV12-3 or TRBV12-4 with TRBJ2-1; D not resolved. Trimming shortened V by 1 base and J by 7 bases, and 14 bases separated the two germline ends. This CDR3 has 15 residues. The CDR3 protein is CASSLGGHRGNEQFF. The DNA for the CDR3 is TGTGCCAGCAGTTTAGGTGGCCACCGCGGAAATGAGCAGTTCTTC.

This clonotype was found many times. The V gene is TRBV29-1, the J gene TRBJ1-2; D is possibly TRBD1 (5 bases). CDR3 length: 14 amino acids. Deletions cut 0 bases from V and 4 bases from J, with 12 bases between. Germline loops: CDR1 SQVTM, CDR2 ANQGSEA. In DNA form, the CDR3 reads TGCAGCGTTGAAGATGAGTCCGGGACCTATGGCTACACCTTC. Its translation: CSVEDESGTYGYTF.

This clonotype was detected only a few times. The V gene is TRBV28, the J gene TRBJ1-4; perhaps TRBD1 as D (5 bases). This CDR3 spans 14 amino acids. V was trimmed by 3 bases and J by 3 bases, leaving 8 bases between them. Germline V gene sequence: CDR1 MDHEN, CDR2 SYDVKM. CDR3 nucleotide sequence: TGTGCCAGCAGTTTCTTGGGACCTAATGAAAAACTGTTTTTT. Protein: CASSFLGPNEKLFF.

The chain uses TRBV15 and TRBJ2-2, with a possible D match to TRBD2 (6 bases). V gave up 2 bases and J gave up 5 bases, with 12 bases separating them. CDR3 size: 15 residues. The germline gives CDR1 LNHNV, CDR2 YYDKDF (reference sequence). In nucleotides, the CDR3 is TGTGCCACCAGCAGAACAAGCGGGTTGACCGGGGAGCTGTTTTTT. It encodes CATSRTSGLTGELFF.

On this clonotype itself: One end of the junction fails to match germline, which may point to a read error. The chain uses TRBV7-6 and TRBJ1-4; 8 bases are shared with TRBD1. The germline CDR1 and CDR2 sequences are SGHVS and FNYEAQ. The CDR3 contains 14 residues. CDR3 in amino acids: CASSLAGGDEKLFF. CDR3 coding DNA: TGTGCGAGCAGCTTAGCAGGGGGCGATGAAAAACTGTTTTTT.

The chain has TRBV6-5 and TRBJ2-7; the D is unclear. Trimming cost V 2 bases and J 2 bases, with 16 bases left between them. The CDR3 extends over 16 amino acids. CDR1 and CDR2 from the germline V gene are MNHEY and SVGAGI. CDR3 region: CASSYELLGFAYEQYF. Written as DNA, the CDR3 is TGTGCCAGCAGTTACGAGCTTTTGGGGTTCGCCTACGAGCAGTACTTC.

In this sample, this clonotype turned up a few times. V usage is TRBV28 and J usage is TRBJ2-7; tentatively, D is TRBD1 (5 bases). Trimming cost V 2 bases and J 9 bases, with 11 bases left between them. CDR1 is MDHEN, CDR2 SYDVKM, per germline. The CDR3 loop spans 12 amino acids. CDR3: CASSLRFGAQYF. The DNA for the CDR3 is TGTGCCAGCAGTTTAAGGTTTGGGGCGCAGTACTTC.

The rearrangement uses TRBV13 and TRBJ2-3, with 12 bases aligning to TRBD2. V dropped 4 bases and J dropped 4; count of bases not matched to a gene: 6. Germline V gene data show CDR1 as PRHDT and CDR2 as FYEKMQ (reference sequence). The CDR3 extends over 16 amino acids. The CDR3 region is CASSSRASGGADTQYF. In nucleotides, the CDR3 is TGTGCCAGCAGCTCCCGGGCTAGCGGGGGGGCAGATACGCAGTATTTT. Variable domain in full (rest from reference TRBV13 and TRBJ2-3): AAGVIQSPRHLIKEKRETATLKCYPIPRHDTVYWYQQGPGQDPQFLISFYEKMQSDKGSIPDRFSAQQFSDYHSELNMSSLELGDSALYFCASSSRASGGADTQYFGPGTRLTVL.

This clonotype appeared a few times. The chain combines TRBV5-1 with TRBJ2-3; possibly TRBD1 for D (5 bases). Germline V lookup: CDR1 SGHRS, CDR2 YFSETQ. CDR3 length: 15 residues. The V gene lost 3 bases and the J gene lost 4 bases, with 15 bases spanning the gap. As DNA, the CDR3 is TGCGCCAGCAGCTCTATAAGGGGTGGCGCAGATACGCAGTATTTT. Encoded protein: CASSSIRGGADTQYF.

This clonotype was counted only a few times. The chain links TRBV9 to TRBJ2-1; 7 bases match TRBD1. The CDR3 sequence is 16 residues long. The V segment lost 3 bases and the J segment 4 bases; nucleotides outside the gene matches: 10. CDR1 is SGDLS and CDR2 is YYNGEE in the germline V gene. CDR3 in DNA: TGTGCCAGCAGCGACAGGGGCCGCATGCGGTACAATGAGCAGTTCTTC. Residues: CASSDRGRMRYNEQFF.

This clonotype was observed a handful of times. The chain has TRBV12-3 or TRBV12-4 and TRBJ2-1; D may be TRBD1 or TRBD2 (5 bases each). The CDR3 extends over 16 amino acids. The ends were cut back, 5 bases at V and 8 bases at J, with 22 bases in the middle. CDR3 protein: CASSRPEEARGHEQFF. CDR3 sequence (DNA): TGTGCCAGCAGTCGACCCGAAGAGGCGAGGGGACATGAGCAGTTCTTC.

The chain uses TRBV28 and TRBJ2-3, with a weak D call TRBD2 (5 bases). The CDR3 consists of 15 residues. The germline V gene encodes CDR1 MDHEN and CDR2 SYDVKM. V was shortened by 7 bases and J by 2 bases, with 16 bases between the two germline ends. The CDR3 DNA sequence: TGTGCCAGCAAACGTCTAGCATGGCCCACAGATACGCAGTATTTT. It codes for CASKRLAWPTDTQYF.

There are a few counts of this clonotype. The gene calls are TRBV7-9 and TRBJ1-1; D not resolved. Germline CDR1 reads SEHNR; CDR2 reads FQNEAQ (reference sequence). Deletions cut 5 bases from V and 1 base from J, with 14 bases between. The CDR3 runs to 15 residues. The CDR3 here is CASSDQLERNTEAFF. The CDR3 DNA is TGTGCCAGCAGCGACCAATTGGAGCGGAACACTGAAGCTTTCTTT.

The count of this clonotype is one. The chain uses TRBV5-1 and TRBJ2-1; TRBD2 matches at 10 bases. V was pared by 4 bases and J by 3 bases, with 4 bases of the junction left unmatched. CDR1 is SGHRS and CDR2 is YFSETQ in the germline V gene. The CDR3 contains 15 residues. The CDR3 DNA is TGCGCCAGCAGCCCCAGACTAGCGGGCTACAATGAGCAGTTCTTC. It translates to CASSPRLAGYNEQFF.